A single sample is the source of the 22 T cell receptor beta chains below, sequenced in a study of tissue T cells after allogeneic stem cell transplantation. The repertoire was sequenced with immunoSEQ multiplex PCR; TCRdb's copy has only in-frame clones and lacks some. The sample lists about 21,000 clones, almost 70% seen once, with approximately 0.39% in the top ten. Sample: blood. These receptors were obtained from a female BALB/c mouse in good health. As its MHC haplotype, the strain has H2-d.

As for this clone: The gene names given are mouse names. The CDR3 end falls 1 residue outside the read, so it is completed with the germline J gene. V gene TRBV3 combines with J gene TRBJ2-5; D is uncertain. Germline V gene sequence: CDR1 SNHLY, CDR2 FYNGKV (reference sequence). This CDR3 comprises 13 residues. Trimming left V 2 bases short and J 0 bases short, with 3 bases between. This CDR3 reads CASSLHNQDTQYF. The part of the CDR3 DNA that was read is TGTGCCAGCAGCTTACACAACCAAGACACCCAGTAC.

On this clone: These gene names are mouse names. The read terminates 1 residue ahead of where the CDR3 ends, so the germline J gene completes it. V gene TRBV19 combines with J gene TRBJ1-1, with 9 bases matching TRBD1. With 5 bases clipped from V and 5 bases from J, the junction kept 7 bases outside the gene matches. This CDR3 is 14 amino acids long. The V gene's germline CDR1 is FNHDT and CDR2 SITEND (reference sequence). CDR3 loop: CASRRGQGGTEVFF. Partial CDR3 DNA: TGTGCCAGCAGGCGGGGACAGGGAGGTACAGAAGTCTTC.

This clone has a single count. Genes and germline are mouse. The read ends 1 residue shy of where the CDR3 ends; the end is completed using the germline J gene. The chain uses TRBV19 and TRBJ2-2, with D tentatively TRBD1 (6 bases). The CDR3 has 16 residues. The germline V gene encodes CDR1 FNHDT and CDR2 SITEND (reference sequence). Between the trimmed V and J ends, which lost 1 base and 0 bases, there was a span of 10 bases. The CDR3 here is CASSIRGQTNTGQLYF. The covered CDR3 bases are TGTGCCAGCAGTATAAGGGGACAAACAAACACCGGGCAGCTCTAC.

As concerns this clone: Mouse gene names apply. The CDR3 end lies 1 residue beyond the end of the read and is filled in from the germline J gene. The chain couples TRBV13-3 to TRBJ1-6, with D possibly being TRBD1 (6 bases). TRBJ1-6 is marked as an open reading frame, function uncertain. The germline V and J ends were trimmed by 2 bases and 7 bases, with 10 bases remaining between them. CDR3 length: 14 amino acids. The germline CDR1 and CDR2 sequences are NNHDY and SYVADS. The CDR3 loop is CASSDGRGNSPLYF. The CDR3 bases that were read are TGTGCCAGCAGTGACGGCAGGGGAAATTCGCCCCTCTAC.

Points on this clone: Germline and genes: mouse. The CDR3 DNA, read in part, is TGTGCCAGCAGTGATGACTGGGGGGGGCATAGTCAAAACACCTTGTAC. Translated, it gives CASSDDWGGHSQNTLY. The complete CDR3 sequence is CASSDDWGGHSQNTLYF. This rearrangement joins TRBV13-1 to TRBJ2-4; 10 nucleotides match TRBD2. The read halts 1 residue ahead of the CDR3 end, with the missing end drawn from the germline J gene. With 0 bases clipped from V and 0 bases from J, the junction kept 4 bases outside the gene matches. The CDR3 extends over 17 amino acids. From germline, CDR1 is NSHNY and CDR2 SYGAGN.

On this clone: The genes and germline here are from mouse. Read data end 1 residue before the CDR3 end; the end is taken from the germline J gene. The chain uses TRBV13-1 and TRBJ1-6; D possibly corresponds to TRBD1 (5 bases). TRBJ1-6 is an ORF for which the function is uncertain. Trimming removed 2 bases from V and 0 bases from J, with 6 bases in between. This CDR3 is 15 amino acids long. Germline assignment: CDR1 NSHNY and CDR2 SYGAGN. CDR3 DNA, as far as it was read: TGTGCCAGCAGTGAAAGGGGTTCCTATAATTCGCCCCTCTAC. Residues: CASSERGSYNSPLY. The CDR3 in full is CASSERGSYNSPLYF.

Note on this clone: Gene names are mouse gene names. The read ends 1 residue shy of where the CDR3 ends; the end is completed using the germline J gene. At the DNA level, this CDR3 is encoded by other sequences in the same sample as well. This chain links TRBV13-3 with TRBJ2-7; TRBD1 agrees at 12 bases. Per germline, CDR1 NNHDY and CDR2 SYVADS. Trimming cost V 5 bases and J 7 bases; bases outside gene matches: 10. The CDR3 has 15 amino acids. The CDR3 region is CASSYEGQGAGEQYF. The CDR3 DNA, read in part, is TGTGCCAGCAGCTATGAGGGACAGGGGGCGGGGGAACAGTAC.

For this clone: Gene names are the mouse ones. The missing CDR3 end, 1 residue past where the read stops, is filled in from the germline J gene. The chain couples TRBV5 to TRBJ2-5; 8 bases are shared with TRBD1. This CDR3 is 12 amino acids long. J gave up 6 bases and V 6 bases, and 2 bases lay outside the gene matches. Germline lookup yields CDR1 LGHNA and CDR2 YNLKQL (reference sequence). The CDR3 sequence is CASRQGADTQYF. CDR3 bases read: TGTGCCAGCAGGCAGGGGGCGGACACCCAGTAC.

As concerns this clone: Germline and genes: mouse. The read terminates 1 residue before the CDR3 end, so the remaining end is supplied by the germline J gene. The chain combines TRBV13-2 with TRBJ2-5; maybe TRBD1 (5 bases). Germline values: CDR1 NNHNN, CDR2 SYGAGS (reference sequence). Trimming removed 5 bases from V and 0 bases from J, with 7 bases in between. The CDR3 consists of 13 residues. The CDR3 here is CASGNRNQDTQYF. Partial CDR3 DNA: TGTGCCAGCGGGAACAGGAACCAAGACACCCAGTAC.

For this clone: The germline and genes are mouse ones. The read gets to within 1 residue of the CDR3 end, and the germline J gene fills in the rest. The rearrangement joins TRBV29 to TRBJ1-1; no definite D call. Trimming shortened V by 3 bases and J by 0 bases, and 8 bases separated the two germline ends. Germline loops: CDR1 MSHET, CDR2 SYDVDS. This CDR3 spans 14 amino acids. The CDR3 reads CASSFNSANTEVFF. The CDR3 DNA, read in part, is TGTGCTAGCAGTTTCAACAGCGCAAACACAGAAGTCTTC. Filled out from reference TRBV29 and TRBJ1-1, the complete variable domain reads DMKVTQMPRYLIKRMGENVLLECGQDMSHETMYWYRQDPGLGLQLIYISYDVDSNSEGDIPKGYRVSRKKREHFSLILDSAKTNQTSVYFCASSFNSANTEVFFGKGTRLTVV.

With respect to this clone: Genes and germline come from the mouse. CDR3: CASSLAGGAWDTQYF. The DNA read from the CDR3 is TGTGCCAGCAGCTTAGCCGGGGGGGCGTGGGACACCCAGTAC. This chain links TRBV3 with TRBJ2-5; TRBD2 matches 8 bases. The read terminates 1 residue ahead of where the CDR3 ends, so the germline J gene completes it. J was trimmed by 6 bases and V by 0 bases; bases with no gene match: 5. This CDR3 spans 15 amino acids. Germline V gene sequence: CDR1 SNHLY, CDR2 FYNGKV (reference sequence). The variable domain in full, completed from reference TRBV3 and TRBJ2-5, reads GPKVLQIPSHQIIDMGQMVTLNCDPVSNHLYFYWYKQILGQQMEFLVNFYNGKVMEKSKLFKDQFSVERPDGSYFTLKIQPTALEDSAVYFCASSLAGGAWDTQYFGPGTRLLVL.

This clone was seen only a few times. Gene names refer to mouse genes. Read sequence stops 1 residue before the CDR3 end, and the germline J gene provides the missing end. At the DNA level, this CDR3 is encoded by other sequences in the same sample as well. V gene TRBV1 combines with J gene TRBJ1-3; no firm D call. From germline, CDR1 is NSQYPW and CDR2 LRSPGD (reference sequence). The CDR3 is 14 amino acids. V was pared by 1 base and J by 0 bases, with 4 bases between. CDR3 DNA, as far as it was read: TGCACCTGCAGTGCAGGGGTTTCTGGAAATACGCTCTAT. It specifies CTCSAGVSGNTLY. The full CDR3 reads CTCSAGVSGNTLYF.

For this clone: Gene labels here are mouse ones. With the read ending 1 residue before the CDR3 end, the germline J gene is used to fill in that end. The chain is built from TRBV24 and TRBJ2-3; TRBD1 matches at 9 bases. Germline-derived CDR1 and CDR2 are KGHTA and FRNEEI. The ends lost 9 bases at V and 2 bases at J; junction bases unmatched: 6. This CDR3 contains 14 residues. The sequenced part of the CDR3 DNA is TGTGCCAGGCCGGGACAGGGTGTTGCAGAAACGCTGTAT. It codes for CARPGQGVAETLY. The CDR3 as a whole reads CARPGQGVAETLYF.

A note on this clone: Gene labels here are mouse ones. The sequenced part of the CDR3 DNA is TGTGCCAGCAGCCAAGAGGCTGGGGGCTATGCTGAGCAGTTC. Translated: CASSQEAGGYAEQF. The full CDR3 protein reads CASSQEAGGYAEQFF. The gene calls are TRBV5 and TRBJ2-1, with 7 bases matching TRBD2. With the read ending 1 residue before the CDR3 end, the germline J gene is used to fill in that end. After removal of 0 bases from V and 3 bases from J, the junction contained 2 bases not matched to a gene. The CDR3 runs 15 residues. Germline CDR1 is LGHNA and CDR2 is YNLKQL (reference sequence).

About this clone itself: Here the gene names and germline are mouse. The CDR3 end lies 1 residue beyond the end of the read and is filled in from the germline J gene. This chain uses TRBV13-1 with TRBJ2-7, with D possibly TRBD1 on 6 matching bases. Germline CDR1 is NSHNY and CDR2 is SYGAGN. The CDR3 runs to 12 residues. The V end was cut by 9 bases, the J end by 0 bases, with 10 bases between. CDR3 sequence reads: CATGTNSYEQYF. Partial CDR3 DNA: TGTGCCACCGGGACAAACTCCTATGAACAGTAC.

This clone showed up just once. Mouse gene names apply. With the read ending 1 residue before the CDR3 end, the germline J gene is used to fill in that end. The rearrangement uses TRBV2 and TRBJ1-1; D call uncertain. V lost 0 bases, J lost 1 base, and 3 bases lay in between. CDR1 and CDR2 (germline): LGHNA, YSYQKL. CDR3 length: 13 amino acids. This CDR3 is CASSQEVNTEVFF. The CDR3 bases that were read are TGTGCCAGCAGCCAAGAGGTGAACACAGAAGTCTTC.

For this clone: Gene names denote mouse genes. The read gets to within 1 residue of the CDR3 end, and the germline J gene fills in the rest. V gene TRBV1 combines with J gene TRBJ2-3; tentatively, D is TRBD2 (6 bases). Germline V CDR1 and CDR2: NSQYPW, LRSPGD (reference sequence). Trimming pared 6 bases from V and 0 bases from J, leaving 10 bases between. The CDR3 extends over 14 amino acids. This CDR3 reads CTCSLGTSAETLYF. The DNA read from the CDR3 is TGCACCTGCAGCCTGGGGACTAGTGCAGAAACGCTGTAT.

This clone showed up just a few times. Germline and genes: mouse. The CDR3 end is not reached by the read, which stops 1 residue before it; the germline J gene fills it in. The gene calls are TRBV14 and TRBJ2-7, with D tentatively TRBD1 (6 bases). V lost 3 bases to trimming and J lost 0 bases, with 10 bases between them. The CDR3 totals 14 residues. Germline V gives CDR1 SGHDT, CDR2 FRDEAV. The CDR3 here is CASSWGQSSYEQYF. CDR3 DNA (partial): TGTGCCAGCAGTTGGGGACAAAGCTCCTATGAACAGTAC.

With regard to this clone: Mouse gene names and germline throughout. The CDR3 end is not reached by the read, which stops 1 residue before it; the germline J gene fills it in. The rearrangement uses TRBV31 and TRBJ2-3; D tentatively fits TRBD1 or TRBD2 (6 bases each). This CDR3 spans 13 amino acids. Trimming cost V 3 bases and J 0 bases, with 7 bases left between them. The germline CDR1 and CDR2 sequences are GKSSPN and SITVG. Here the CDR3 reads CAWRGASAETLYF. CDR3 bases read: TGTGCCTGGAGGGGGGCTAGTGCAGAAACGCTGTAT.

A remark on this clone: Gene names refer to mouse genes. CDR3 bases read: TGTGCCAGCAGTTTCCCAGACTGGGGGACTAGTGCAGAAACGCTGTAT. This encodes CASSFPDWGTSAETLY. The whole CDR3 region reads CASSFPDWGTSAETLYF. The chain couples TRBV14 to TRBJ2-3; 9 nucleotides match TRBD2. The sequence runs out 1 residue before the end of the CDR3; the remainder is reconstructed from the germline J gene. CDR3 length equals 17 residues. V shed 1 base and J 0 bases; nucleotides not matched to a gene: 6. Germline loops: CDR1 SGHDT, CDR2 FRDEAV.

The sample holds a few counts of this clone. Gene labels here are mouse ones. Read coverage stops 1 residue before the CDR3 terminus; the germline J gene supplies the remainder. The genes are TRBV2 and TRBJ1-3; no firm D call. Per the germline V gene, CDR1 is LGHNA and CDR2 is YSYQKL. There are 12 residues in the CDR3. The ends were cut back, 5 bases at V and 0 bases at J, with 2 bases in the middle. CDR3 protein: CASSASGNTLYF. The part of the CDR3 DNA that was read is TGTGCCAGCAGCGCTTCTGGAAATACGCTCTAT.

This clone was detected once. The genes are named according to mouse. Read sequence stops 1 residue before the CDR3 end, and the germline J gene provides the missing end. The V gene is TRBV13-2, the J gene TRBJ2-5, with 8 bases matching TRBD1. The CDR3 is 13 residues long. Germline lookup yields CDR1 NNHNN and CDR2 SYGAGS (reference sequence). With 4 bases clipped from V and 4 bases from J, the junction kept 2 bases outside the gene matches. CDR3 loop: CASGYRGEDTQYF. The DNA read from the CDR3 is TGTGCCAGCGGTTACAGGGGGGAAGACACCCAGTAC.